The 29 T cell receptor beta chains below come from one sample, sequenced in a study of PD-L1 blockade in urothelial cancer. Generated by immunoSEQ multiplex PCR, the TCRdb table keeps only in-frame clones and is missing some. The table records roughly 100,000 clones, around 85% of them present only once. The specimen comprised PBMCs, sampled around atezolizumab (anti-PD-L1) treatment. The receptors come from a man between 45 and 60 years old with urothelial cancer.

The V call is TRBV30, the J call TRBJ1-4; no firm D call. Trimming stripped 6 bases from V and 7 bases from J, with 15 bases between. This CDR3 has 13 amino acids. CDR1 GTSNPN and CDR2 SVGIG come from the germline V gene (reference sequence). The CDR3 bases are TGTGCCTGCCCTCGGGAGCTCGGTGAAAAACTGTTTTTT. Encoded protein: CACPRELGEKLFF.

The chain links TRBV9 to TRBJ2-1; weak D call: TRBD1 (7 bases). V gave up 4 bases and J gave up 1 base, with 18 bases separating them. The CDR3 is made up of 17 amino acids. Germline V gene lookup returns CDR1 SGDLS and CDR2 YYNGEE. The CDR3 region is CASSPRGTALSYNEQFF. In DNA, the CDR3 is TGTGCCAGCAGCCCCCGGGGGACAGCGCTTTCCTACAATGAGCAGTTCTTC.

V gene TRBV6-6 combines with J gene TRBJ2-1; D might be TRBD2 (6 bases). The CDR3 is 15 residues long. CDR1 is MNHNY and CDR2 is SVGAGI in the germline V gene (reference sequence). V was shortened by 5 bases and J by 7 bases, with 18 bases between the two germline ends. The CDR3 coding sequence is TGTGCCAGCAGTCCTGGGGCAGGGAGGACGAATGAGCAGTTCTTC. The encoded protein is CASSPGAGRTNEQFF.

This rearrangement joins TRBV4-1 to TRBJ2-1; 9 bases fit TRBD2. The CDR3 runs 15 residues. V was pared by 6 bases and J by 8 bases, with 11 bases of the junction left unmatched. Germline loops: CDR1 MGHRA, CDR2 YSYEKL. In nucleotides, the CDR3 is TGCGCCAGCAGAGTAAGCGGGAGGATGGGCGATGAGCAGTTCTTC. Protein product: CASRVSGRMGDEQFF.

This clone has only one observation. J is TRBJ2-5 and V is TRBV7-9; TRBD2 agrees at 13 bases. The CDR3 totals 16 residues. The germline gives CDR1 SEHNR, CDR2 FQNEAQ (reference sequence). V dropped 4 bases and J dropped 4; count of bases not matched to a gene: 6. CDR3 protein: CASSWYGLAGVETQYF. As DNA, the CDR3 is TGTGCCAGCAGCTGGTACGGACTAGCGGGAGTAGAGACCCAGTACTTC.

This chain joins TRBV7-2 and TRBJ2-7; perhaps TRBD2 as D (6 bases). Germline V CDR1 and CDR2: SGHTA, FQGNSA. The CDR3 has 14 amino acids. Deletions cut 2 bases from V and 4 bases from J, with 12 bases between. For the CDR3, the DNA is TGTGCCAGCAGCTTAAGTAGCGGCATGTACGAGCAGTACTTC. Its translation: CASSLSSGMYEQYF.

The chain links TRBV28 to TRBJ2-5; the D gene is possibly TRBD1 (6 bases). CDR3 length equals 13 residues. The V end was cut by 10 bases, the J end by 0 bases, with 12 bases between. Germline values: CDR1 MDHEN, CDR2 SYDVKM. CDR3 protein: CATLGGNQETQYF. CDR3 DNA: TGTGCCACTTTAGGGGGTAACCAAGAGACCCAGTACTTC.

The CDR3, as DNA: TGTGCCTGGGGACAGGGGAACACCGGGGAGCTGTTTTTT. As protein: CAWGQGNTGELFF. The chain employs TRBV30 and TRBJ2-2; 8 bases are shared with TRBD1. Germline assignment: CDR1 GTSNPN and CDR2 SVGIG (reference sequence). The length of the CDR3 is 13 residues. Trimming cost V 5 bases and J 1 base; bases outside gene matches: 0.

This clone has a single count. The gene calls are TRBV28 and TRBJ1-2; 12 bases map to TRBD1. The length of the CDR3 is 15 residues. Germline assignment: CDR1 MDHEN and CDR2 SYDVKM. Trimming cost V 6 bases and J 5 bases; bases outside gene matches: 7. CDR3 sequence reads: CASSAGTGGPYGYTF. The CDR3, as DNA: TGTGCCAGCAGCGCAGGGACAGGGGGCCCGTATGGCTACACCTTC.

In this sample, this clone turned up a few times. This sequence joins TRBV19 and TRBJ1-1; D unresolved. The CDR3 length is 14 residues. Trimming removed 1 base from V and 4 bases from J, with 10 bases in between. The germline V gene has CDR1 LNHDA and CDR2 SQIVND (reference sequence). The DNA for the CDR3 is TGTGCCAGTAGTATAGTGATGGCCCCCACTGAAGCTTTCTTT. Its translation is CASSIVMAPTEAFF.

The V and J genes are TRBV19 and TRBJ2-1, with 8 bases lining up with TRBD2. The CDR3 spans 15 residues. Losses at the gene ends were 1 base for V and 8 bases for J; bases not matched to a gene: 7. Germline values: CDR1 LNHDA, CDR2 SQIVND (reference sequence). The CDR3 loop reads CASSIGGLGFDEQFF. The CDR3, as DNA: TGTGCCAGTAGTATAGGGGGACTAGGGTTCGATGAGCAGTTCTTC.

This sequence joins TRBV6-5 and TRBJ1-4, with D possibly being TRBD1 (5 bases). This CDR3 is 13 amino acids long. V was trimmed by 5 bases and J by 8 bases, leaving 12 bases between them. The germline V gene encodes CDR1 MNHEY and CDR2 SVGAGI. In DNA, the CDR3 is TGTGCCAGCAGTCCCAGGGCGAGGGAAAAACTGTTTTTT. Translation: CASSPRAREKLFF.

The chain combines TRBV28 with TRBJ1-1; no definite D call. Per germline, CDR1 MDHEN and CDR2 SYDVKM. V dropped 7 bases and J dropped 3 bases, with 15 bases sitting between them. CDR3 length: 14 amino acids. The CDR3 DNA reads as TGTGCCAGCATTACTGGTGGAGGGTACACTGAAGCTTTCTTT. Protein sequence: CASITGGGYTEAFF. Drawing the rest from reference TRBV28 and TRBJ1-1, the complete variable domain is DVKVTQSSRYLVKRTGEKVFLECVQDMDHENMFWYRQDPGLGLRLIYFSYDVKMKEKGDIPEGYSVSREKKERFSLILESASTNQTSMYLCASITGGGYTEAFFGQGTRLTVV.

The chain links TRBV30 to TRBJ2-3; D possibly corresponds to TRBD2 (6 bases). Trimming removed 5 bases from V and 6 bases from J, with 12 bases in between. The germline CDR1 and CDR2 sequences are GTSNPN and SVGIG (reference sequence). The CDR3 sequence is 12 residues long. Here the CDR3 reads CAWAPEGDTQYF. For the CDR3, the DNA is TGTGCCTGGGCCCCGGAGGGGGATACGCAGTATTTT.

V gene TRBV6-1 combines with J gene TRBJ1-5, with D maybe TRBD1 (6 bases). CDR3 size: 13 residues. CDR1 MNHNS and CDR2 SASEGT come from the germline V gene. Deletions cut 6 bases from V and 7 bases from J, with 13 bases between. The CDR3 nucleotides read TGTGCCAGCAGGGGAGGGGGTAGGCAGCCCCAGCATTTT. It specifies CASRGGGRQPQHF.

This chain connects TRBV11-2 to TRBJ2-1, with TRBD2 identical over 12 bases. The CDR3 loop spans 18 amino acids. Losses at the gene ends were 5 bases for V and 5 bases for J; bases not matched to a gene: 13. Germline CDR1 SGHAT, CDR2 FQNNGV. CDR3 in DNA: TGTGCCAGCAGCGTCAGACAGAAACTAGCGGGAGGCGACAATGAGCAGTTCTTC. Translating it yields CASSVRQKLAGGDNEQFF.

This clone was observed a single time. The chain joins TRBV4-2 to TRBJ2-2, with TRBD2 as a possible D gene (5 bases). This CDR3 is built from 17 residues. V lost 1 base to trimming and J lost 0 bases, with 12 bases between them. The germline gives CDR1 LGHNA, CDR2 YNFKEQ. In DNA form, the CDR3 reads TGTGCCAGCAGCCAAGGTGACTGGACTCCGAACACCGGGGAGCTGTTTTTT. It specifies CASSQGDWTPNTGELFF.

As DNA, the CDR3 is TGTGCCGCGGTTCGGACTAGCGGCTACGAGCAGTACTTC. Amino acids: CAAVRTSGYEQYF. The chain joins TRBV6-1 to TRBJ2-7; the match to TRBD2 covers 10 bases. Germline V gene lookup returns CDR1 MNHNS and CDR2 SASEGT. There are 13 residues in the CDR3. Trimming took 11 bases from V and 3 from J; bases not matched to a gene: 7.

This clone was seen just once. CDR3 region: CASIVDRTAWNTEAFF. The DNA for the CDR3 is TGTGCCAGCATAGTCGACCGGACAGCTTGGAACACTGAAGCTTTCTTT. This chain joins TRBV2 and TRBJ1-1; D might be TRBD1 (6 bases). V dropped 7 bases and J dropped 1 base, with 19 bases sitting between them. Germline values: CDR1 SNHLY, CDR2 FYNNEI. There are 16 residues in the CDR3.

This clone has more than one count but fewer than ten. The chain recombines TRBV10-3 with TRBJ2-1; 9 bases align to TRBD2. This CDR3 comprises 14 residues. Per germline, CDR1 ENHRY and CDR2 SYGVKD. Trimming cost V 11 bases and J 6 bases; bases outside gene matches: 11. The CDR3 loop is CAVGERLAVNEQFF. In nucleotides, the CDR3 is TGTGCCGTCGGAGAAAGACTAGCGGTCAATGAGCAGTTCTTC.

In its sample, this clone was seen once. V and J are TRBV28 and TRBJ1-2, with 10 bases identical to TRBD1. V dropped 5 bases and J dropped 8; count of bases not matched to a gene: 5. Germline values: CDR1 MDHEN, CDR2 SYDVKM. This CDR3 contains 13 residues. CDR3 amino acids: CASSRQGAGGYTF. DNA for the CDR3: TGTGCCAGCAGTAGACAGGGGGCTGGAGGCTACACCTTC.

The chain recombines TRBV5-8 with TRBJ2-7, with TRBD1 matching over 8 bases. CDR1 and CDR2 from the germline V gene are SGHTS and YDEGEE. The CDR3 extends over 14 amino acids. The junction had 9 bases not matched to a gene; V was cut back by 3 bases and J by 7 bases. CDR3 in amino acids: CASSWGRGLREQYF. DNA of the CDR3: TGTGCCAGCAGCTGGGGCAGGGGGCTAAGGGAGCAGTACTTC.

The rearrangement uses TRBV19 and TRBJ2-1; 8 bases map to TRBD2. The ends lost 5 bases at V and 1 base at J; junction bases unmatched: 4. Germline V lookup: CDR1 LNHDA, CDR2 SQIVND (reference sequence). This CDR3 region has 15 residues. This CDR3 is CASSGGGRSYNEQFF. DNA of the CDR3: TGTGCCAGTAGTGGTGGCGGGAGGTCCTACAATGAGCAGTTCTTC.

This clone was detected a few times. The junction shows a germline mismatch at one end, possibly a read error. The chain recombines TRBV7-7 with TRBJ2-5; maybe TRBD2 (5 bases). The CDR3 totals 14 residues. Looked up from germline, CDR1 is SSHAT and CDR2 is FNYEAQ (reference sequence). The CDR3 nucleotides read TGTGCTAGCAGCGGTAGTGGAGCCGGAGGGACCCAGTACTTC. Its translation is CASSGSGAGGTQYF. Using reference TRBV7-7 and TRBJ2-5 for the parts outside the CDR3, the full variable domain is GAGVSQSPRYKVTKRGQDVTLRCDPISSHATLYWYQQALGQGPEFLTYFNYEAQPDKSGLPSDRFSAERPEGSISTLTIQRTEQRDSAMYRCASSGSGAGGTQYFGPGTRLLVL.

The table lists this clone with a few counts. The chain is built from TRBV19 and TRBJ1-6; maybe TRBD1 (6 bases). V was shortened by 6 bases and J by 1 base, with 16 bases between the two germline ends. The CDR3 covers 17 residues. Germline V lookup: CDR1 LNHDA, CDR2 SQIVND (reference sequence). CDR3 in DNA: TGTGCCAGTAGCGAGGGACAAAAAAGGTCCTATAATTCACCCCTCCACTTT. It encodes CASSEGQKRSYNSPLHF.

This clone appeared once. J is TRBJ1-1 and V is TRBV18; no firm D call. V lost 2 bases to trimming and J lost 8 bases, with 9 bases between them. Germline CDR1 and CDR2: KGHSH and LQKENI. This CDR3 contains 12 residues. CDR3 DNA sequence: TGTGCCAGCTCACCATCGGGGAACGAAGCTTTCTTT. This gives the protein CASSPSGNEAFF.

This chain connects TRBV28 to TRBJ1-2; TRBD1 matches 7 bases. CDR1 MDHEN and CDR2 SYDVKM come from the germline V gene. The CDR3 is 14 amino acids. The ends lost 8 bases at V and 8 bases at J; junction bases unmatched: 14. The CDR3 is CASVRWTGLEGYTF. In DNA, the CDR3 is TGTGCCAGCGTCCGATGGACAGGCCTAGAGGGCTACACCTTC.

The rearrangement joins TRBV5-5 to TRBJ1-5, with D perhaps TRBD1 (6 bases). The CDR3 is 13 residues long. Germline V CDR1 and CDR2: SGHKS, YYEKEE (reference sequence). V was shortened by 1 base and J by 4 bases, with 6 bases between the two germline ends. The DNA for the CDR3 is TGTGCCAGCAGCTTGCAGGGGAATCAGCCCCAGCATTTT. This sequence encodes CASSLQGNQPQHF.

Judged by abundance, this clone is medium-sized. The chain has TRBV2 and TRBJ1-3, with unresolved D. The V end lost 9 bases, the J end lost 0 bases, and 6 bases lay between the germline ends. CDR1 is SNHLY and CDR2 is FYNNEI in the germline V gene. CDR3 length: 12 residues. CDR3 bases: TGTGCCAGAAAGAGCTCTGGAAACACCATATATTTT. Translating gives CARKSSGNTIYF.